This passage covers 27 T cell receptor beta chains from one sample sequenced in a study of blood T cell repertoires in COVID-19. Assay used: immunoSEQ multiplex PCR; TCRdb lists only in-frame clones, some missing. Of about 260,000 clones in the sample, around 87% are singletons; the top ten hold over 1.2%. The source material was peripheral blood. All receptors derive from a woman between 40 and 55 years old who had recovered from COVID-19.

This chain connects TRBV6-5 to TRBJ2-1; maybe TRBD2 (6 bases). The CDR3 has 15 residues. The V and J ends lost 6 bases and 2 bases respectively, with 14 bases between them. Germline values: CDR1 MNHEY, CDR2 SVGAGI. CDR3 DNA sequence: TGTGCCAGCAGACTCCAGGGAGGCCCCTACAATGAGCAGTTCTTC. Translated, it gives CASRLQGGPYNEQFF.

This chain connects TRBV9 to TRBJ1-2, with a tentative D call TRBD1 (6 bases). CDR3 size: 13 residues. Germline CDR1 reads SGDLS; CDR2 reads YYNGEE. The ends were cut back, 4 bases at V and 11 bases at J, with 18 bases in the middle. The CDR3 here is CASSQQGYKGYTF. CDR3 in DNA: TGTGCCAGCAGCCAGCAGGGGTATAAGGGGTACACCTTC. Complete variable domain (other parts from reference TRBV9 and TRBJ1-2): DSGVTQTPKHLITATGQRVTLRCSPRSGDLSVYWYQQSLDQGLQFLIQYYNGEERAKGNILERFSAQQFPDLHSELNLSSLELGDSALYFCASSQQGYKGYTFGSGTRLTVV.

The CDR3 bases are TGTGCCAGCAGCTTAGCGACAGGGGGCAATCAGCCCCAGCATTTT. Protein sequence: CASSLATGGNQPQHF. The chain links TRBV7-9 to TRBJ1-5; 8 nucleotides line up with TRBD1. V lost 0 bases, J lost 2 bases, and 0 bases stayed unmatched. Germline assignment: CDR1 SEHNR and CDR2 FQNEAQ (reference sequence). The CDR3 runs 15 residues. Full variable domain (missing parts from reference TRBV7-9 and TRBJ1-5): DTGVSQNPRHKITKRGQNVTFRCDPISEHNRLYWYRQTLGQGPEFLTYFQNEAQLEKSRLLSDRFSAERPKGSFSTLEIQRTEQGDSAMYLCASSLATGGNQPQHFGDGTRLSIL.

CDR3 loop: CASSPSSGVKETQYF. The CDR3 coding sequence is TGTGCCAGCAGTCCCTCGTCGGGAGTAAAAGAGACCCAGTACTTC. The J gene is TRBJ2-5, the V gene TRBV2; maybe TRBD2 (6 bases). CDR3 size: 15 residues. V was pared by 5 bases and J by 3 bases, with 16 bases between. Germline V lookup: CDR1 SNHLY, CDR2 FYNNEI.

The chain combines TRBV5-1 with TRBJ2-5, with D perhaps TRBD1 (6 bases). V lost 0 bases, J lost 1 base, and 13 bases lay in between. The CDR3 runs to 16 residues. Germline lookup yields CDR1 SGHRS and CDR2 YFSETQ. CDR3: CASSLGLQGFQETQYF. The CDR3 DNA reads TGCGCCAGCAGCTTGGGACTACAGGGATTCCAAGAGACCCAGTACTTC.

This chain uses TRBV28 with TRBJ1-2; perhaps TRBD1 as D (5 bases). Trimming removed 2 bases at V and 7 bases at J, with 17 bases between. The CDR3 is 15 amino acids. Germline lookup yields CDR1 MDHEN and CDR2 SYDVKM. The CDR3 nucleotides are TGTGCCAGCAGTTTAGAAGGCCCAGGGAGGAGTGGCTACACCTTC. It codes for CASSLEGPGRSGYTF.

V usage is TRBV5-5 and J usage is TRBJ2-7, with TRBD1 matching 10 bases. Germline CDR1 reads SGHKS; CDR2 reads YYEKEE (reference sequence). The CDR3 runs 15 residues. The trim removed 5 bases at V and 9 bases at J, leaving 14 bases unmatched. CDR3 sequence: CASSRTGGPLSGQYF. The CDR3 DNA follows: TGTGCCAGCAGTCGGACAGGGGGTCCCCTAAGTGGGCAGTACTTC.

The rearrangement joins TRBV28 to TRBJ1-2, with 10 bases matching TRBD1. V lost 6 bases to trimming and J lost 4 bases; unmatched junction nucleotides: 2. Germline CDR1 is MDHEN and CDR2 is SYDVKM. The CDR3 contains 13 residues. The CDR3 is CASRWDRGYGYTF. The CDR3 region has the DNA TGTGCCAGCAGATGGGACAGGGGCTATGGCTACACCTTC.

The V and J genes are TRBV27 and TRBJ2-5, with D uncertain. Trimming cost V 1 base and J 2 bases, with 5 bases left between them. This CDR3 spans 13 amino acids. The germline V gene has CDR1 MNHEY and CDR2 SMNVEV (reference sequence). DNA for the CDR3: TGTGCCAGCAGTTTATACAGACAAGAGACCCAGTACTTC. As protein: CASSLYRQETQYF.

This clone has only a few counts. V usage is TRBV10-2 and J usage is TRBJ1-1; 10 bases line up with TRBD1. Germline CDR1 and CDR2: WSHSY and SAAADI. Losses at the gene ends were 4 bases for V and 5 bases for J; bases not matched to a gene: 10. CDR3 length: 16 residues. CDR3 region: CASSVFRTGGGTEAFF. Written as DNA, the CDR3 is TGCGCCAGCAGTGTTTTTAGGACAGGGGGGGGAACTGAAGCTTTCTTT.

The chain links TRBV9 to TRBJ1-1; weak D call: TRBD1 (6 bases). The CDR3 loop spans 12 amino acids. Germline V lookup: CDR1 SGDLS, CDR2 YYNGEE. V shed 3 bases and J shed 6 bases, with 9 bases lying between them. The CDR3 nucleotides are TGTGCCAGCAGCGCCAGGGGTGCTGAAGCTTTCTTT. This encodes CASSARGAEAFF. The full variable domain, its missing parts supplied by reference TRBV9 and TRBJ1-1, is DSGVTQTPKHLITATGQRVTLRCSPRSGDLSVYWYQQSLDQGLQFLIQYYNGEERAKGNILERFSAQQFPDLHSELNLSSLELGDSALYFCASSARGAEAFFGQGTRLTVV.

V is TRBV5-1 and J is TRBJ1-3; D gene ambiguous. Trimming took 1 base from V and 3 from J, leaving 11 bases between them. The CDR3 covers 15 residues. Germline V lookup: CDR1 SGHRS, CDR2 YFSETQ. CDR3 protein: CASSLFGGNGNTIYF. The CDR3 DNA reads as TGCGCCAGCAGCTTGTTTGGCGGGAATGGAAACACCATATATTTT.

The rearrangement joins TRBV6-7 to TRBJ1-5, with 8 nucleotides matching TRBD1. TRBV6-7 is an ORF, with its function uncertain. The junction had 1 base not matched to a gene; V was cut back by 0 bases and J by 3 bases. The CDR3 length is 15 residues. The CDR3 bases are TGTGCCAGCAGTTACTCGACAGGGGACAATCAGCCCCAGCATTTT. Residues: CASSYSTGDNQPQHF.

In this sample, this clone turned up once. This chain links TRBV5-1 with TRBJ1-2, with TRBD1 as a possible D gene (6 bases). This CDR3 has 17 amino acids. V dropped 0 bases and J dropped 0 bases, with 15 bases sitting between them. CDR1 is SGHRS and CDR2 is YFSETQ in the germline V gene. The CDR3 sequence: CASSLGSTGWTNYGYTF. The CDR3 coding sequence is TGCGCCAGCAGCTTGGGATCCACAGGGTGGACTAACTATGGCTACACCTTC.

The V gene is TRBV6-5, the J gene TRBJ1-4; TRBD1 is a possible D gene (6 bases). The length of the CDR3 is 13 residues. V was clipped by 8 bases and J by 6 bases, with 13 bases between them. From germline, CDR1 is MNHEY and CDR2 SVGAGI. CDR3 sequence: CASLQGGDEKLFF. CDR3 coding DNA: TGTGCCAGCCTACAGGGTGGGGATGAAAAACTGTTTTTT.

J is TRBJ2-7 and V is TRBV18; TRBD2 is a possible D gene (5 bases). The CDR3 contains 14 residues. V lost 0 bases, J lost 9 bases, and 15 bases lay in between. Germline lookup yields CDR1 KGHSH and CDR2 LQKENI. CDR3 loop: CASSPPNDWRAQYF. CDR3 nucleotide sequence: TGTGCCAGCTCACCACCGAATGACTGGCGGGCGCAGTACTTC. The variable domain in full, completed from reference TRBV18 and TRBJ2-7, reads NAGVMQNPRHLVRRRGQEARLRCSPMKGHSHVYWYRQLPEEGLKFMVYLQKENIIDESGMPKERFSAEFPKEGPSILRIQQVVRGDSAAYFCASSPPNDWRAQYFGPGTRLTVT.

In nucleotides, the CDR3 is TGTGCCAGCAGCGTAGTGGGCGGGGGGGCGAATGAGCAGTTCTTC. Its translation is CASSVVGGGANEQFF. The chain employs TRBV9 and TRBJ2-1; 9 bases are shared with TRBD2. In germline, CDR1 is SGDLS, CDR2 YYNGEE. V lost 0 bases, J lost 7 bases, and 5 bases stayed unmatched. This CDR3 is built from 15 residues.

J is TRBJ2-7 and V is TRBV2; D possibly corresponds to TRBD1 (6 bases). The germline V gene has CDR1 SNHLY and CDR2 FYNNEI. The CDR3 is 14 residues long. V lost 6 bases and J lost 0, with 12 bases in between. Here the CDR3 DNA reads TGTGCCAGCAGAGGACGGGACATCTCCTACGAGCAGTACTTC. Translating it yields CASRGRDISYEQYF.

The chain combines TRBV18 with TRBJ2-5; possibly TRBD2 for D (5 bases). CDR1 is KGHSH and CDR2 is LQKENI in the germline V gene. The CDR3 consists of 14 residues. V gave up 4 bases and J gave up 5 bases, with 14 bases separating them. This CDR3 is CASSQQARGETQYF. In DNA form, the CDR3 reads TGTGCCAGCTCACAGCAGGCTAGAGGGGAGACCCAGTACTTC.

The chain carries TRBV2 and TRBJ1-3, with D maybe TRBD1 (5 bases). The CDR3 is made up of 14 amino acids. Trimming cost V 3 bases and J 0 bases, with 6 bases left between them. Per germline, CDR1 SNHLY and CDR2 FYNNEI. The CDR3 sequence is CASSDQGSGNTIYF. In nucleotides, the CDR3 is TGTGCCAGCAGTGACCAGGGCTCTGGAAACACCATATATTTT.

This chain links TRBV5-6 with TRBJ1-1, with 8 positions matching TRBD1. Looked up from germline, CDR1 is SGHDT and CDR2 is YYEEEE. The junction had 10 bases not matched to a gene; V was cut back by 3 bases and J by 0 bases. The CDR3 spans 17 residues. CDR3: CASSWSPGQAMNTEAFF. CDR3 DNA sequence: TGTGCCAGCAGCTGGTCGCCGGGACAGGCTATGAACACTGAAGCTTTCTTT.

V usage is TRBV12-3 or TRBV12-4 and J usage is TRBJ1-2; 10 bases match TRBD1. J lost 8 bases, V lost 5 bases, and 5 bases had no gene match. This CDR3 is 13 amino acids long. CDR3 sequence reads: CASSPGQGRGYTF. As DNA, the CDR3 is TGTGCCAGCAGTCCGGGACAGGGGAGGGGCTACACCTTC.

This rearrangement joins TRBV5-1 to TRBJ1-6; D ambiguous. V was pared by 0 bases and J by 8 bases, with 6 bases between. This CDR3 spans 13 amino acids. Germline V gene lookup returns CDR1 SGHRS and CDR2 YFSETQ. The CDR3 region is CASSLELDSPLHF. DNA for the CDR3: TGCGCCAGCAGCTTGGAGCTGGATTCACCCCTCCACTTT.

The V and J genes are TRBV5-8 and TRBJ1-1; D may be TRBD1 (6 bases). Per the germline V gene, CDR1 is SGHTS and CDR2 is YDEGEE. With 3 bases removed from V and 6 bases from J, the gap between germline ends came to 12 bases. The CDR3 is 13 amino acids. CDR3 amino acids: CASSSTGYAEAFF. As DNA, the CDR3 is TGTGCCAGCAGCTCAACAGGGTACGCTGAAGCTTTCTTT.

The chain combines TRBV27 with TRBJ1-5; tentative D call: TRBD1 (5 bases). Germline V CDR1 and CDR2: MNHEY, SMNVEV (reference sequence). Trimming stripped 6 bases from V and 0 bases from J, with 12 bases between. The CDR3 sequence is 15 residues long. CDR3 DNA: TGTGCCAGCAGAATACAGGTGTATAGCAATCAGCCCCAGCATTTT. It specifies CASRIQVYSNQPQHF.

V is TRBV30 and J is TRBJ2-7, with 10 bases that match TRBD2. This CDR3 comprises 17 residues. J lost 1 base, V lost 1 base, and 10 bases had no gene match. Germline V gene lookup returns CDR1 GTSNPN and CDR2 SVGIG (reference sequence). The CDR3 reads CAWSALRGTSVSYEQYF. CDR3 DNA: TGTGCCTGGAGTGCCCTTCGAGGGACTAGCGTGTCCTACGAGCAGTACTTC.

CDR3 nucleotides: TGTGCCAGCAGCGCGGACAGGTACGAGCAGTACTTC. Translated: CASSADRYEQYF. The chain joins TRBV7-9 to TRBJ2-7; 7 nucleotides line up with TRBD1. The CDR3 has 12 residues. J gave up 4 bases and V 5 bases, and 2 bases lay outside the gene matches. Germline V lookup: CDR1 SEHNR, CDR2 FQNEAQ (reference sequence).